These 19 T cell receptor beta chains came from one sample sequenced in a study of vaccination and CD4 T cells after COVID-19. The Oncomine TCR Beta short-read assay was applied to DNA of cultured CD4+ T cells. Each CDR3 protein is one row after TCRdb ran MiXCR on the PCR reads. The sample contains about 15,000 distinct CDR3 sequences, 25% to 35% of which appear only once. These TCRs' antigens remain unknown. The treatment is: roughly ten-day PBMC culture with coronavirus spike peptide pools or control peptides (ViraFEST assay). Sample: cultured CD4+ T cells from blood. The receptors come from a human donor with COVID-19.

The chain combines TRBV27 with TRBJ2-5; D might be TRBD1 (5 bases). Germline CDR1 and CDR2: MNHEY and SMNVEV (reference sequence). Deletions cut 4 bases from V and 5 bases from J, with 14 bases between. This CDR3 comprises 14 residues. This chain's CDR3 is CASSYKTVGETQYF. CDR3 coding DNA: TGTGCCAGCAGTTATAAGACAGTAGGCGAGACCCAGTACTTC.

The sample holds a few counts of this clonotype. This chain connects TRBV19 to TRBJ1-5, with 10 bases matching TRBD1. The germline gives CDR1 LNHDA, CDR2 SQIVND (reference sequence). V lost 8 bases and J lost 2; bases outside the gene matches: 3. This CDR3 contains 14 residues. This CDR3 is CASDGTGGNQPQHF. Written as DNA, the CDR3 is TGTGCCAGTGACGGGACAGGGGGCAATCAGCCCCAGCATTTT.

This clonotype was observed a handful of times. This rearrangement joins TRBV15 to TRBJ1-1; possibly TRBD1 for D (6 bases). CDR3 length: 16 amino acids. Germline values: CDR1 LNHNV, CDR2 YYDKDF (reference sequence). V was clipped by 0 bases and J by 1 base, with 12 bases between them. The CDR3 nucleotides are TGTGCCACCAGCAGAGAAGGGACAACTGCGAACACTGAAGCTTTCTTT. It codes for CATSREGTTANTEAFF. The full variable domain, its missing parts supplied by reference TRBV15 and TRBJ1-1, is DAMVIQNPRYQVTQFGKPVTLSCSQTLNHNVMYWYQQKSSQAPKLLFHYYDKDFNNEADTPDNFQSRRPNTSFCFLDIRSPGLGDTAMYLCATSREGTTANTEAFFGQGTRLTVV.

This clonotype was detected only a few times. This chain joins TRBV6-5 and TRBJ2-3; D is possibly TRBD1 (6 bases). The CDR3 has 14 residues. V was trimmed by 4 bases and J by 5 bases, leaving 13 bases between them. Germline V gene data show CDR1 as MNHEY and CDR2 as SVGAGI. CDR3 sequence reads: CASSWETGVDTQYF. CDR3 nucleotide sequence: TGTGCCAGCAGTTGGGAGACAGGTGTAGATACGCAGTATTTT.

Only a few counts were recorded for this clonotype. V is TRBV28 and J is TRBJ1-1; D not certain. Germline V gene data show CDR1 as MDHEN and CDR2 as SYDVKM. This CDR3 has 11 residues. V was trimmed by 3 bases and J by 10 bases, leaving 9 bases between them. The CDR3: CASSFSVGAFF. The CDR3 DNA reads TGTGCCAGCAGTTTCTCGGTTGGAGCTTTCTTT.

The genes are TRBV25-1 and TRBJ2-3; 9 bases line up with TRBD2. The CDR3 spans 14 residues. CDR1 is MGHDK, CDR2 SYGVNS, per germline. V gave up 4 bases and J gave up 3 bases; unmatched junction bases: 2. CDR3 DNA: TGTGCCAGCAGTGTAAGCGGGGGGACAGATACGCAGTATTTT. Translating gives CASSVSGGTDTQYF.

This clonotype came up a few times. The chain recombines TRBV2 with TRBJ2-7; the match to TRBD1 covers 7 bases. The ends lost 6 bases at V and 3 bases at J; junction bases unmatched: 8. Germline values: CDR1 SNHLY, CDR2 FYNNEI. The CDR3 has 14 amino acids. CDR3 amino acids: CASRVGTVSYEQYF. In nucleotides, the CDR3 is TGTGCCAGCAGGGTCGGGACAGTGAGCTACGAGCAGTACTTC.

By share, this clonotype counts as medium-sized. This rearrangement joins TRBV6-1 to TRBJ1-1; 12 bases are a match to TRBD1. Germline-derived CDR1 and CDR2 are MNHNS and SASEGT. Trimming removed 4 bases from V and 5 bases from J; junction bases left unmatched: 11. The CDR3 is made up of 17 amino acids. This CDR3 reads CASSGMWDRGLYTEAFF. In nucleotides, the CDR3 is TGTGCCAGCAGTGGAATGTGGGACAGGGGGCTGTATACTGAAGCTTTCTTT.

This clonotype occurred a few times. The V gene is TRBV20-1, the J gene TRBJ1-5; tentatively, D is TRBD1 (5 bases). Trimming shortened V by 5 bases and J by 0 bases, and 14 bases separated the two germline ends. Per the germline V gene, CDR1 is DFQATT and CDR2 is SNEGSKA (reference sequence). This CDR3 comprises 15 residues. CDR3 protein: CSALLPQGSNQPQHF. In DNA form, the CDR3 reads TGCAGTGCTCTTCTACCCCAGGGTAGCAATCAGCCCCAGCATTTT.

The chain has TRBV11-2 and TRBJ1-5, with 7 bases matching TRBD1. The V gene's germline CDR1 is SGHAT and CDR2 FQNNGV. The length of the CDR3 is 16 residues. With 1 base clipped from V and 3 bases from J, the junction kept 6 bases outside the gene matches. DNA of the CDR3: TGTGCCAGCAGCTTAGGACAAGGGGGCTTCAATCAGCCCCAGCATTTT. Protein sequence: CASSLGQGGFNQPQHF.

The table lists this clonotype with a few counts. This chain joins TRBV20-1 and TRBJ2-7, with a possible D match to TRBD2 (5 bases). Trimming shortened V by 2 bases and J by 2 bases, and 16 bases separated the two germline ends. This CDR3 contains 15 residues. Germline values: CDR1 DFQATT, CDR2 SNEGSKA (reference sequence). CDR3 loop: CSARPAGRGAYEQYF. The CDR3 nucleotides read TGCAGTGCTAGACCCGCGGGCCGAGGTGCCTACGAGCAGTACTTC.

This clonotype was counted a few times. The chain links TRBV7-9 to TRBJ1-3, with D possibly matching TRBD1 (5 bases). Germline V gives CDR1 SEHNR, CDR2 FQNEAQ (reference sequence). The V gene lost 6 bases and the J gene lost 3 bases, with 12 bases spanning the gap. CDR3 length: 14 amino acids. CDR3 region: CASRGGNVGNTIYF. DNA for the CDR3: TGTGCCAGCAGGGGGGGGAATGTTGGAAACACCATATATTTT.

Concerning this clonotype: The junction and the germline gene differ at one end; a read error may be behind it. The gene calls are TRBV6-4 and TRBJ1-3; D is uncertain. Germline-derived CDR1 and CDR2 are MRHNA and SNTAGT. CDR3 length: 12 residues. CDR3 amino acids: CASRDSGNTIYF. The CDR3 coding sequence is TGTGCCAGCAGGGACTCTGGAAACACCATATATTTT.

This clonotype was seen a handful of times. The chain carries TRBV27 and TRBJ1-1, with D uncertain. Trimming shortened V by 6 bases and J by 1 base, and 15 bases separated the two germline ends. The V gene's germline CDR1 is MNHEY and CDR2 SMNVEV (reference sequence). This CDR3 is 15 amino acids long. The CDR3 sequence is CASSKEGGENTEAFF. For the CDR3, the DNA is TGTGCCAGCAGCAAAGAGGGCGGGGAGAACACTGAAGCTTTCTTT.

This clonotype was observed a few times. The V call is TRBV27, the J call TRBJ2-1; the D is unclear. This CDR3 region has 14 residues. V lost 6 bases and J lost 4, with 13 bases in between. CDR1 is MNHEY and CDR2 is SMNVEV in the germline V gene (reference sequence). The CDR3, as DNA: TGTGCCAGCAGAGTGGCAACCCTTTACAATGAGCAGTTCTTC. Protein sequence: CASRVATLYNEQFF.

The V and J genes are TRBV6-4 and TRBJ2-2; no reliable D call. Germline CDR1 reads MRHNA; CDR2 reads SNTAGT. This CDR3 spans 14 amino acids. The ends were cut back, 0 bases at V and 3 bases at J, with 5 bases in the middle. CDR3 sequence reads: CASSDSVHTGELFF. In DNA, the CDR3 is TGTGCCAGCAGTGACTCCGTCCACACCGGGGAGCTGTTTTTT.

This clonotype has a handful of counts. V is TRBV6-1 and J is TRBJ1-1; D not resolved. Deletions cut 2 bases from V and 4 bases from J, with 8 bases between. This CDR3 has 13 amino acids. The germline CDR1 and CDR2 sequences are MNHNS and SASEGT. The DNA for the CDR3 is TGTGCCAGCAGTGAAACGAGACGCACTGAAGCTTTCTTT. Its translation is CASSETRRTEAFF.

This chain connects TRBV5-4 to TRBJ2-2, with D maybe TRBD1 (6 bases). Germline CDR1 SGHNT, CDR2 YYREEE (reference sequence). The V and J ends lost 4 bases and 7 bases respectively, with 20 bases between them. This CDR3 contains 16 residues. The CDR3 is CASSPTRGIVIGELFF. CDR3 DNA sequence: TGTGCCAGCAGCCCGACCAGGGGTATCGTTATCGGGGAGCTGTTTTTT. Full variable domain (remainder filled in from reference TRBV5-4 and TRBJ2-2): ETGVTQSPTHLIKTRGQQVTLRCSSQSGHNTVSWYQQALGQGPQFIFQYYREEENGRGNFPPRFSGLQFPNYSSELNVNALELDDSALYLCASSPTRGIVIGELFFGEGSRLTVL.

J is TRBJ2-2 and V is TRBV20-1; D may be TRBD1 (6 bases). V was clipped by 6 bases and J by 0 bases, with 11 bases between them. Germline CDR1 and CDR2: DFQATT and SNEGSKA (reference sequence). CDR3 length equals 14 residues. The CDR3 DNA reads as TGCAGTGCCCGACAGGACTCGAACACCGGGGAGCTGTTTTTT. Its translation: CSARQDSNTGELFF.